This passage covers 20 T cell receptor beta chains from one sample sequenced in a study of T cell repertoires in cytomegalovirus infection. TCRdb re-called the reads with MiXCR, one entry per CDR3 protein. The sample lists around 210,000 distinct CDR3 sequences, around 6.4% occurring once. Sequencing input: PBMCs. Every receptor here comes from a human donor in good health (CMV status not recorded). Some clones in this sample may be carry-over from other donors' samples.

This clonotype was observed many times. The chain is built from TRBV27 and TRBJ2-3; 8 bases are shared with TRBD1. The V gene's germline CDR1 is MNHEY and CDR2 SMNVEV (reference sequence). Germline trimming cut 4 bases from V and 1 base from J; bases unmatched to any gene: 10. The CDR3 has 17 amino acids. The CDR3, as DNA: TGTGCCAGCAGTTCGCTGACAGGGGCTCGGGGCACAGATACGCAGTATTTT. It yields the protein CASSSLTGARGTDTQYF.

This clonotype was observed at least ten times. The V and J genes are TRBV7-3 and TRBJ2-1, with 9 bases matching TRBD2. Germline CDR1 SGHTA, CDR2 FQGTGA. J lost 6 bases, V lost 5 bases, and 14 bases had no gene match. The CDR3 runs 17 residues. CDR3 region: CASSPNTFAGGRNEQFF. The CDR3 DNA reads as TGTGCCAGCAGCCCGAACACCTTTGCGGGGGGGCGCAATGAGCAGTTCTTC.

This clonotype was observed a few times. The genes are TRBV20-1 and TRBJ2-7; TRBD2 matches 8 bases. V lost 3 bases and J lost 3; bases outside the gene matches: 4. The CDR3 covers 13 residues. Germline V gene lookup returns CDR1 DFQATT and CDR2 SNEGSKA (reference sequence). CDR3 nucleotides: TGCAGTGCTAGGGGAGCGGGGGTCTACGAGCAGTACTTC. This encodes CSARGAGVYEQYF.

This clonotype was counted at least ten times. The chain uses TRBV14 and TRBJ1-5; 8 bases agree with TRBD1. In germline, CDR1 is SGHDN, CDR2 FVKESK. CDR3 length: 14 amino acids. The CDR3 DNA follows: TGTGTAATCAGGGGGCGAAGGCGCAATCAGCCCCAGCATTTT. This gives the protein CVIRGRRRNQPQHF. The complete variable domain, with remaining parts taken from reference TRBV14 and TRBJ1-5, reads EAGVTQFPSHSVIEKGQTVTLRCDPISGHDNLYWYRRVMGKEIKFLLHFVKESKQDESGMPNNRFLAERTGGTYSTLKVQPAELEDSGVYFCVIRGRRRNQPQHFGDGTRLSIL.

This clonotype was picked up many times. The chain recombines TRBV7-2 with TRBJ1-2; D unresolved. V lost 4 bases and J lost 2, with 8 bases in between. The CDR3 has 13 amino acids. Germline-derived CDR1 and CDR2 are SGHTA and FQGNSA. The CDR3: CASSSGPNYGYTF. Here the CDR3 DNA reads TGTGCCAGCAGCTCTGGACCGAACTATGGCTACACCTTC. The whole variable domain, remainder taken from reference TRBV7-2 and TRBJ1-2, is GAGVSQSPSNKVTEKGKDVELRCDPISGHTALYWYRQSLGQGLEFLIYFQGNSAPDKSGLPSDRFSAERTGGSVSTLTIQRTQQEDSAVYLCASSSGPNYGYTFGSGTRLTVV.

This clonotype was counted many times. CDR3 DNA: TGCAGTGCTAGAGATTACCAGGGTGGTGTGGGGTTGAACACTGAAGCTTTCTTT. It specifies CSARDYQGGVGLNTEAFF. The chain couples TRBV20-1 to TRBJ1-1; possible D gene TRBD1, 5 bases. Trimming stripped 0 bases from V and 0 bases from J, with 20 bases between. From germline, CDR1 is DFQATT and CDR2 SNEGSKA (reference sequence). This CDR3 comprises 18 residues.

This clonotype was recorded many times. The rearrangement joins TRBV20-1 to TRBJ1-5; 10 bases fit TRBD1. Germline trimming cut 4 bases from V and 6 bases from J; bases unmatched to any gene: 6. Germline V gives CDR1 DFQATT, CDR2 SNEGSKA (reference sequence). The CDR3 consists of 14 residues. CDR3 loop: CSAIGQGEVQPQHF. The CDR3 region has the DNA TGCAGTGCTATAGGACAGGGGGAGGTTCAGCCCCAGCATTTT.

This clonotype was observed at least ten times. This chain joins TRBV28 and TRBJ2-3, with a tentative D call TRBD2 (6 bases). The CDR3 covers 15 residues. V was cut by 5 bases and J by 2 bases, with 14 bases left in between. Germline V gene sequence: CDR1 MDHEN, CDR2 SYDVKM. CDR3 sequence (DNA): TGTGCCAGCAGTCCACCGGGACTGAACACAGATACGCAGTATTTT. It translates to CASSPPGLNTDTQYF.

This clonotype has just a few counts. The chain couples TRBV19 to TRBJ2-1, with D possibly TRBD2 on 7 matching bases. The CDR3 covers 15 residues. The ends were cut back, 1 base at V and 2 bases at J, with 9 bases in the middle. Germline loops: CDR1 LNHDA, CDR2 SQIVND (reference sequence). CDR3 in DNA: TGTGCCAGTAGTATAGTCGGGGGGCCCTACAATGAGCAGTTCTTC. Encoded protein: CASSIVGGPYNEQFF.

This clonotype was found many times. Written as DNA, the CDR3 is TGCAGTGCTTCGAGACAGGGAAAGGGGCCTGAAGCTTTCTTT. This sequence encodes CSASRQGKGPEAFF. V is TRBV20-1 and J is TRBJ1-1; TRBD1 matches at 7 bases. Germline trimming cut 5 bases from V and 6 bases from J; bases unmatched to any gene: 12. CDR3 length: 14 amino acids. CDR1 is DFQATT and CDR2 is SNEGSKA in the germline V gene (reference sequence).

This clonotype was counted ten times or more. Compared with germline, one end of the junction differs, possibly owing to a read error. The rearrangement uses TRBV12-3 or TRBV12-4 and TRBJ1-2; TRBD1 agrees at 7 bases. The CDR3 is made up of 13 amino acids. This chain's CDR3 is CASSLKGASSLHF. In nucleotides, the CDR3 is TGTGCCAGCAGTTTAAAGGGGGCCAGCTCCCTTCACTTC.

In its sample, this clonotype was seen a few times. The rearrangement uses TRBV5-1 and TRBJ2-5, with D possibly matching TRBD2 (6 bases). Germline V lookup: CDR1 SGHRS, CDR2 YFSETQ. V was trimmed by 0 bases and J by 5 bases, leaving 11 bases between them. This CDR3 has 14 residues. CDR3 nucleotides: TGCGCCAGCAGCTTGGGGACGGAGGGGGAGACCCAGTACTTC. The encoded protein is CASSLGTEGETQYF.

The chain carries TRBV28 and TRBJ1-1; 7 nucleotides align to TRBD1. The junction had 10 bases not matched to a gene; V was cut back by 5 bases and J by 4 bases. The CDR3 totals 15 residues. Germline lookup yields CDR1 MDHEN and CDR2 SYDVKM. CDR3 bases: TGTGCCAGCAGTCCCCAGGACAGGATCAGCACTGAAGCTTTCTTT. This sequence encodes CASSPQDRISTEAFF.

This clonotype was counted at least ten times. V and J are TRBV6-2 or TRBV6-3 and TRBJ1-1; D remains ambiguous. Germline V lookup: CDR1 MNHEY, CDR2 SVGEGT. V shed 5 bases and J shed 1 base, with 8 bases lying between them. This CDR3 has 13 residues. This CDR3 reads CASSIFQNTEAFF. In DNA form, the CDR3 reads TGTGCCAGCAGTATATTTCAGAACACTGAAGCTTTCTTT.

This clonotype was recorded at least ten times. V usage is TRBV7-2 and J usage is TRBJ1-5; D is ambiguous. This CDR3 contains 15 residues. Germline V lookup: CDR1 SGHTA, CDR2 FQGNSA. V gave up 5 bases and J gave up 0 bases, with 11 bases separating them. The CDR3, as DNA: TGTGCCAGCAGCCACGACAACTTTAGCAATCAGCCCCAGCATTTT. Translation gives CASSHDNFSNQPQHF.

The sample holds many counts of this clonotype. This chain connects TRBV27 to TRBJ1-2; D unclear. The CDR3 is made up of 15 amino acids. Trimming removed 0 bases from V and 3 bases from J, with 11 bases in between. Germline CDR1 MNHEY, CDR2 SMNVEV (reference sequence). The CDR3 DNA reads TGTGCCAGCAGTTTATCGAGGGTCGCCCACTATGGCTACACCTTC. It is translated as CASSLSRVAHYGYTF.

At least ten counts were recorded for this clonotype. The chain has TRBV28 and TRBJ1-2; the D is unclear. Germline CDR1 and CDR2: MDHEN and SYDVKM. This CDR3 has 14 amino acids. V lost 5 bases to trimming and J lost 8 bases, with 18 bases between them. As DNA, the CDR3 is TGTGCCAGCAGTCGCCTAATGGGTTTCAACGGCTACACCTTC. Translating it yields CASSRLMGFNGYTF.

At least ten counts were recorded for this clonotype. V gene TRBV20-1 combines with J gene TRBJ2-3, with 12 bases aligning to TRBD2. Germline-derived CDR1 and CDR2 are DFQATT and SNEGSKA (reference sequence). J gave up 0 bases and V 6 bases, and 4 bases lay outside the gene matches. The CDR3 loop spans 15 amino acids. The CDR3 region has the DNA TGCAGTGCCAGACTAGCGGGGGTTAGCACAGATACGCAGTATTTT. Its protein product is CSARLAGVSTDTQYF.

This clonotype was counted many times. The chain has TRBV28 and TRBJ2-7, with a weak D call TRBD1 (6 bases). With 1 base removed from V and 5 bases from J, the gap between germline ends came to 15 bases. Germline values: CDR1 MDHEN, CDR2 SYDVKM. The CDR3 contains 15 residues. For the CDR3, the DNA is TGTGCCAGCAGTTTATTAGTGACAGGCGGCCACGAGCAGTACTTC. Its translation is CASSLLVTGGHEQYF.

This clonotype has ten or more counts. The chain recombines TRBV12-3 or TRBV12-4 with TRBJ1-3; D is undetermined. V gave up 4 bases and J gave up 2 bases, with 9 bases separating them. This CDR3 spans 14 amino acids. In DNA form, the CDR3 reads TGTGCCAGCAGTTCACAGAGGGCTGGAAACACCATATATTTT. Encoded protein: CASSSQRAGNTIYF.